This paragraph reports one T cell receptor beta chain. A single count supports this clonotype. Its recognized antigen is unknown. The input lacks base qualities; no much larger clone sits a single base away. On its own, one read is weak support. Preparation of the library involved PCR. Sequencing used an Illumina HiSeq 2500. TCR library preparation used molecular barcoding, with unique molecular identifiers applied to normalize quantification of the TCRbeta repertoire. TCRdb reprocessed the public reads (quality trimming at Q25 with fastp, clone calling with MiXCR) and kept in-frame beta chains. Each CDR3 protein appears once, grouped with its most common genes and DNA. This sample lists some 200,000 distinct CDR3 sequences; 9.7% were detected once. Jointly, the top ten make up 5.1% of the sample. The germline V gene (reference sequence) specifies DFQATT as CDR1 and SNEGSKA as CDR2. The CDR3, cysteine through phenylalanine, is 16 amino acids long. Just the 48-base CDR3 DNA is kept, in frame starting at base 1. V is cut by 1 base and J by 3 bases, and the space between the germline ends is 18 bases.

The source of the sample is a study of T-cell reconstitution after alpha-beta-depleted transplantation in children (dated by TCRdb to about 2016). Regarding the research as a whole: Using TCR repertoire profiling, the study followed T-cell immune reconstitution in a quantitative way in children after TCRalphabeta/CD19-depleted allogeneic hematopoietic cell transplantation.

The rearrangement combines TRBV20-1 with TRBJ1-1, and perhaps TRBD1 as D gene, on 6 matching bases. This receptor was taken from a human donor who donated a stem cell graft to a child with SCID. Sample: PBMCs from the stem cell graft donor, taken from the stem cell graft. CDR3 region: CSARGQGPRGDTEAFF. The sequenced DNA is TGCAGTGCTAGAGGGCAGGGACCGAGGGGGGACACTGAAGCTTTCTTT.